This TCR beta chain was sequenced in a study of T cell changes during pregnancy in multiple sclerosis. CDR3 size: 17 residues. From germline, CDR1 is LGHNT and CDR2 FRNRAP. V was pared by 1 base and J by 0 bases, with 6 bases of the junction left unmatched. Sequencing used immunoSEQ multiplex PCR; TCRdb keeps in-frame clones, though not all of them. The sample lists 100,000 or so clones, roughly 90% occurring once. The TCR originated in a female donor with multiple sclerosis, enrolled in a pregnancy study. The chain combines TRBV12-5 with TRBJ1-1, with 9 bases that match TRBD1. Here the sequenced sample was peripheral blood, taken after pregnancy. The CDR3 protein is CASGLGTDRGMNTEAFF. The CDR3 DNA reads TGTGCTAGTGGTTTGGGGACCGACAGGGGGATGAACACTGAAGCTTTCTTT.